Here is one T cell receptor (beta chain) with its context. TCRdb keeps only in-frame clones here, not all; method: immunoSEQ multiplex PCR. Of 50,000 to 60,000 clones listed, approximately 89% are singletons. This entry belongs to a study of OX40 agonist ivuxolimab in advanced cancers. The wider study: Patients were given ivuxolimab, an antibody that agonizes OX40 (CD134). Each patient was given ivuxolimab into a vein every 2 weeks, at 0.01 to 10 mg/kg.

After removal of 6 bases from V and 5 bases from J, the junction contained 8 bases not matched to a gene. The CDR3 consists of 14 residues. The germline CDR1 and CDR2 sequences are MDHEN and SYDVKM. The origin of this receptor is an adult with an advanced solid tumor such as melanoma, head and neck, liver or kidney cancer. This rearrangement joins TRBV28 to TRBJ2-3, with TRBD2 matching 7 bases. The sequencing here drew on CD4+ or CD8+ T cells sorted from blood, taken in a trial of the OX40 agonist ivuxolimab. As DNA, the CDR3 is TGTGCCAGCAGCCCCCGCGGGGGAGGAGATACGCAGTATTTT. This gives the protein CASSPRGGGDTQYF.